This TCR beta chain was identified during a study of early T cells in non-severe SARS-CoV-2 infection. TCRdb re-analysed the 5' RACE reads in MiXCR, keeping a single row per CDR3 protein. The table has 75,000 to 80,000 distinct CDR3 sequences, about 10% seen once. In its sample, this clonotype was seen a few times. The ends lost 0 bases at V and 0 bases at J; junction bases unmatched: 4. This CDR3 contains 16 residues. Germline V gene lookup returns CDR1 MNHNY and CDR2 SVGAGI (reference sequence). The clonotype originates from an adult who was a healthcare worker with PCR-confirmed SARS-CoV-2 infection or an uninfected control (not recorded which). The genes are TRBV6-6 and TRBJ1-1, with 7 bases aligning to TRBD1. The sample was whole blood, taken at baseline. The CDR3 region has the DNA TGTGCCAGCAGTTACTCGATCCAGGGGGTGAACACTGAAGCTTTCTTT. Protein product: CASSYSIQGVNTEAFF.